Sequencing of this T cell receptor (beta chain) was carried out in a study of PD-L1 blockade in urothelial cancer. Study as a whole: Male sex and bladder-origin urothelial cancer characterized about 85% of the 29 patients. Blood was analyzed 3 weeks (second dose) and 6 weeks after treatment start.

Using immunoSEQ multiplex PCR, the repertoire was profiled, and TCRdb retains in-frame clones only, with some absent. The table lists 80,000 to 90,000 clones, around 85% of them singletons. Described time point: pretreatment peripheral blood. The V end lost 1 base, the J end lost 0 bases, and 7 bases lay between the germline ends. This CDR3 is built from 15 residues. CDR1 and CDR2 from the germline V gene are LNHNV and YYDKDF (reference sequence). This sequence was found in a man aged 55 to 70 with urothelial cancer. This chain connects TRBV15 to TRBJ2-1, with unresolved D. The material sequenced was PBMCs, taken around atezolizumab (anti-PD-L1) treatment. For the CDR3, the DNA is TGTGCCACCAGCAGAGGACGGGTCTCCTACAATGAGCAGTTCTTC. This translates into CATSRGRVSYNEQFF.